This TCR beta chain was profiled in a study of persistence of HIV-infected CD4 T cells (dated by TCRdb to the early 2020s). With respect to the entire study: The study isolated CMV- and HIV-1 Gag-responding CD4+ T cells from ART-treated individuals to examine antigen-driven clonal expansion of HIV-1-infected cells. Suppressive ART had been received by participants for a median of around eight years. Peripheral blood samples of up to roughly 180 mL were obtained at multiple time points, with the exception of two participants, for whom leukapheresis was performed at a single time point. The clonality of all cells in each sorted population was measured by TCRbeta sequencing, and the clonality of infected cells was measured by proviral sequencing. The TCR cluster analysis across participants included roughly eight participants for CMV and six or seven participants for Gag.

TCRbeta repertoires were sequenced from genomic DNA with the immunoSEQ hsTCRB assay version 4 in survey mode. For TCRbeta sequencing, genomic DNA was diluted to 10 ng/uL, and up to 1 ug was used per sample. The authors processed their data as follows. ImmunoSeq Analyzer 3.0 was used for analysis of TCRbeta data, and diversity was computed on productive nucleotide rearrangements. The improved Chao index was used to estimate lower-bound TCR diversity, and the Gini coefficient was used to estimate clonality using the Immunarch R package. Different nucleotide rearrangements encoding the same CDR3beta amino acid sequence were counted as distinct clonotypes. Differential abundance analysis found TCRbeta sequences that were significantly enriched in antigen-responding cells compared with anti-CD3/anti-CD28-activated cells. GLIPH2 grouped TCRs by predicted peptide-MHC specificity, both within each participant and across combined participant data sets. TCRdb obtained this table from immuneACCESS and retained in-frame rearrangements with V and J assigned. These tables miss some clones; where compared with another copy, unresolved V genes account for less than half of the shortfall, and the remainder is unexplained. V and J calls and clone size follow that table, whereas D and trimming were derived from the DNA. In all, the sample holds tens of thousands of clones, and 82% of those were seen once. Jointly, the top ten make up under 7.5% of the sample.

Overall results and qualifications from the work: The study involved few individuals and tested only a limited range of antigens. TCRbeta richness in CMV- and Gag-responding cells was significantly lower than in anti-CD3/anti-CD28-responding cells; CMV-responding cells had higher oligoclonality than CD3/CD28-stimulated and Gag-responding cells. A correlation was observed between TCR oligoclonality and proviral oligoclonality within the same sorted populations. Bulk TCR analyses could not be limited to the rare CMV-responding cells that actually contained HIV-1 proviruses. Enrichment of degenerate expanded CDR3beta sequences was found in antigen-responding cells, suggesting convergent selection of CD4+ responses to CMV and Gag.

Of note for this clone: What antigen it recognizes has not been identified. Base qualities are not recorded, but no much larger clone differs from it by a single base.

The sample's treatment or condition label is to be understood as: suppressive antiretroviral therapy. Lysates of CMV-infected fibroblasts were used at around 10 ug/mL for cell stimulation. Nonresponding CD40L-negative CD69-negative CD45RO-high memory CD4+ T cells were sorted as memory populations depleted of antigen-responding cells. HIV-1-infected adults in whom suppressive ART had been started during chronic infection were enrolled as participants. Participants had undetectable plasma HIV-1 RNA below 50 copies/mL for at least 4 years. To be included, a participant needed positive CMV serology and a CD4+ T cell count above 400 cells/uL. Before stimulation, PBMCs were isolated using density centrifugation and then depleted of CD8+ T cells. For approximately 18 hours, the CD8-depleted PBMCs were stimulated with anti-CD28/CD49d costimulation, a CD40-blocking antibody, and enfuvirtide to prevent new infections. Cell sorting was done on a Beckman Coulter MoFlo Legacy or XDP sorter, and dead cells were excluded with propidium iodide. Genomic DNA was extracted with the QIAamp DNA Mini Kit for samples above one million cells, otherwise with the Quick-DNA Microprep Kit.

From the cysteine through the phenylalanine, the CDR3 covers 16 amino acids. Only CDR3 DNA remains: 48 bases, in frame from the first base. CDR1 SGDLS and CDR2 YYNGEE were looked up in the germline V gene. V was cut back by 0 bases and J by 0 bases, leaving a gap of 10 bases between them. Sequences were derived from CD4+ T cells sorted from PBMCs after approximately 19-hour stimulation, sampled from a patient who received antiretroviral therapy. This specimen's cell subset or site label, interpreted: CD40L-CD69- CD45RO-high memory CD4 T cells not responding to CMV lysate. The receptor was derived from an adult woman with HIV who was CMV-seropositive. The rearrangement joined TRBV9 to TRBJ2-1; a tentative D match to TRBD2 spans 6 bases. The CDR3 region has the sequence CASSVVGRGSYNEQFF. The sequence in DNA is TGTGCCAGCAGCGTAGTGGGGCGGGGCTCCTACAATGAGCAGTTCTTC. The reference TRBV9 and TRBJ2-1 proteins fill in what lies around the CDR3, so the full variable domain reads DSGVTQTPKHLITATGQRVTLRCSPRSGDLSVYWYQQSLDQGLQFLIQYYNGEERAKGNILERFSAQQFPDLHSELNLSSLELGDSALYFCASSVVGRGSYNEQFFGPGTRLTVL.